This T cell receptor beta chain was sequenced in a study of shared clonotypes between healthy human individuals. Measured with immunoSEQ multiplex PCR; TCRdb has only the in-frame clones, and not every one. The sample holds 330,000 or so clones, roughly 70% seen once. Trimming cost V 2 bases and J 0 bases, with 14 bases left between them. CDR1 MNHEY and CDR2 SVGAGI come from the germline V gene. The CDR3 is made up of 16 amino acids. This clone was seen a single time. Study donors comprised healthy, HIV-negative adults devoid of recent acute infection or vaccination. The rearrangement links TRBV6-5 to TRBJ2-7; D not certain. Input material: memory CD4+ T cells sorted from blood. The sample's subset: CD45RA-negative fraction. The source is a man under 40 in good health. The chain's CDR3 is CASSYGTKRSSYEQYF. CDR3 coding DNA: TGTGCCAGCAGTTACGGTACGAAACGATCCTCCTACGAGCAGTACTTC.